This TCR beta chain emerged from a study of shared clonotypes between healthy human individuals (dated by TCRdb to 2018 to 2021). With regard to the full study: The cohort included three men and a couple of women between 18 and 49 years of age. Different laboratories and diverse techniques were used to prepare libraries and sequence TCR repertoires, to increase sequencing depth and limit assay-specific biases. Each donor's leukapheresis produced roughly between roughly 0.85 and 9.5 billion PBMCs. For each donor, CD4 naive and CD4 memory were each run on three plates, CD8 naive on two plates, and CD8 memory on one plate. To estimate repertoire size and how much clonotypes are shared between individuals, the study performed deep sequencing of blood TCR repertoires from about five healthy adults. On the study overall, not on this receptor specifically: Rarefaction of sorted-subset datasets indicated incomplete sequencing despite the large sequencing depth. Pairwise subsampling led to the expectation that sequencing depth would affect the degree of clonotype sharing among donors. Naive subsets generally had larger estimated clonotype richness than memory subsets. Clonotypes shared by all four sorted-subset donors showed higher generation probabilities than non-shared clonotypes. Because the study included only a small number of donors, the genetic and exposure-history diversity represented was limited. Sampling was restricted to blood, and TCR repertoires in tissue are likely to differ from TCR repertoires in blood. Across a handful of donors, approximately 5% of naive CD4, roughly 3.8% of naive CD8, around 2.5% of memory CD4, and 0.4% of memory CD8 clonotypes were shared.

Note on this clone: Its cognate antigen has yet to be identified. The sample holds no much larger clone one base away, and base qualities are not on file.

Donors were healthy HIV-negative adults with no recently reported acute infections or vaccinations. All donors were Caucasian adults living in Nashville, Tennessee, USA. CD4+ T cells were enriched by magnetic negative selection; naive cells were then positively selected on CD45RA, and the negative fraction formed the memory subset. Blood was obtained by leukapheresis, after which PBMCs were separated by Ficoll-Histopaque density gradient centrifugation and cryopreserved in liquid nitrogen vapor phase. Analytical flow cytometry was used to check the purity and quantity of each magnetically sorted T cell population. Genomic DNA was isolated from every sorted fraction and measured by UV absorbance on a Nanodrop 2000c. TCR CDR3 regions were amplified from genomic DNA by multiplex PCR using the deep immunoSEQ assay. For each cell subset, the extracted genomic DNA was distributed evenly across all wells of several immunoSEQ 96-well plates, and each plate served as one replicate. For sorted subsets, each replicate PCR was loaded with roughly 190 ng genomic DNA, equivalent to 32,000 or so T cell genomes. Purified libraries were quantified with a Qubit 3.0 fluorometer, sized on a Bioanalyzer 2100, and re-quantified with the KAPA Library Quantification kit. A separate single-read 150-cycle Illumina NextSeq 550 flow cell was used to sequence each immunoSEQ 96-well plate. The study's processing was this. Because the immunoSEQ output held only junctional sequences and lacked quality scores, the filtering could not match the filtering applied to full-length reads. Sequences were annotated with PyIR, a Python wrapper for IgBLAST v1.9, and V/J genes and CDR3 were assigned using IMGT germline references. Reads were removed for weak V/J assignments (E-value above 1e-6), missing CDR3, stop codons, out-of-frame junctions, or ambiguous translated residues. V3J clonotypes were defined as sequences sharing an identical inferred V gene, J gene, and CDR3 amino acid sequence. The percentage overlap between two repertoires was calculated by dividing the number of shared unique clonotypes by the size of the smaller repertoire. Three approaches were used to assess repertoire richness: RTK rarefaction, the Chao1 estimator, and Recon v2.1 estimates of unobserved clonotypes. OLGA was used to compute generation probabilities for all TCRbeta clonotypes that the gDNA method yielded from a handful of donors. TCRdb mirrors the immuneACCESS table, restricted to in-frame sequences. Some clones are absent from its copies; in checked studies, under half trace to an unresolved V gene, and the reason for the others is unknown. V and J calls plus clone size are reproduced from that table; the DNA served to infer D and trimming. The sample profile shows 2 million to 2.5 million clones; under 97% of them were found once. Of the sample, around 0.13% is held by the ten largest clones.

The CDR3 runs 13 residues from the cysteine to the phenylalanine. Here the CDR3 DNA is all that survives: 39 bases in frame from base 1. After removal of 9 bases from V and 4 bases from J, the junction retains 7 bases not matched to a gene. CDR1 and CDR2 are read off the germline V gene as LGHNT and FRNRAP. Source material: naive CD4+ T cells sorted from blood. The sample's cell subset or site label is to be understood as: CD45RA+ positively selected. The origin of this receptor is a man between 18 and 29 years old in good health. The chain is encoded by TRBV12-5 joined to TRBJ2-3; 7 bases in the junction line up with TRBD2. The bases are TGTGCTAGCGGGCGGGAGCTGTCAGATACGCAGTATTTT. Its translation is CASGRELSDTQYF.